The rows below give T cell receptor beta chains drawn from one sample of a study of cytomegalovirus exposure and HLA in healthy donors. Sequenced by immunoSEQ multiplex PCR; TCRdb stores in-frame clones only, minus some. This sample has under 200,000 clones, with 77% found just once. Sample: PBMCs. The receptors were gathered from a woman aged 40 to 50 in good health and CMV-seropositive. CDR3s include the opening cysteine and the closing phenylalanine or tryptophan. The D gene is left open where the match is weak. Only part of the rows carry a size: once, few, many, or a class if the clone is expanded.

D,size,J,V,CDR3,DNA
TRBD1,few,TRBJ1-2,TRBV5-1,CASSLSPGQGASGYTF,TGCGCCAGCAGCTTAAGTCCGGGACAGGGGGCGTCGGGCTACACCTTC
TRBD2,NA,TRBJ2-7,TRBV4-1,CASSQLTSGSSEQYF,TGCGCCAGCAGCCAATTGACTAGCGGGAGTTCCGAGCAGTACTTC
TRBD1,NA,TRBJ1-1,TRBV7-9,CASSPRGTEAFF,TGTGCCAGCAGCCCCAGGGGGACTGAAGCTTTCTTT
NA,NA,TRBJ1-6,TRBV7-9,CASSLSRNNSPLHF,TGTGCCAGCAGCTTAAGCAGGAATAATTCACCCCTCCACTTT
NA,NA,TRBJ1-2,TRBV2,CASSRRRDYGYTF,TGTGCCAGCAGTCGAAGGAGGGACTATGGCTACACCTTC
TRBD1,NA,TRBJ1-1,TRBV6-6,CASSYTGQVEAFF,TGTGCCAGCAGTTACACCGGACAGGTGGAAGCTTTCTTT
TRBD1,NA,TRBJ1-1,TRBV2,CASRDRGLTEAFF,TGTGCCAGCAGGGACAGGGGGCTCACTGAAGCTTTCTTT
NA,NA,TRBJ1-3,TRBV7-8,CASSPFSGSSGNTIYF,TGTGCCAGCAGCCCCTTCTCGGGGAGCTCTGGAAACACCATATATTTT
NA,NA,TRBJ2-3,TRBV5-1,CASNPRGGVTDTQYF,TGCGCCAGCAACCCCCGGGGCGGGGTTACAGATACGCAGTATTTT
TRBD2,NA,TRBJ2-3,TRBV5-4,CASSPGTSGETDTQYF,TGTGCCAGCAGCCCCGGGACTAGCGGGGAAACAGATACGCAGTATTTT
TRBD2,NA,TRBJ2-1,TRBV6-1,CASSDTSGGAFLSSYNEQFF,TGTGCCAGCAGTGACACTAGCGGGGGGGCTTTCCTAAGCTCCTACAATGAGCAGTTCTTC
NA,NA,TRBJ1-2,TRBV30,CAWSVGGGYGYTF,TGTGCCTGGAGTGTAGGGGGGGGCTATGGCTACACCTTC
TRBD2,NA,TRBJ2-3,TRBV27,CASSLSSGLAGSTDTQYF,TGTGCCAGCAGTTTATCGTCGGGACTAGCGGGTAGCACAGATACGCAGTATTTT
NA,few,TRBJ1-2,TRBV11-3,CASSLQGPIKGYTF,TGTGCCAGCAGCTTGCAGGGGCCGATTAAAGGCTACACCTTC
TRBD1,once,TRBJ2-7,TRBV11-2,CASSLGPGGAYEQYF,TGTGCCAGCAGCTTAGGCCCAGGGGGCGCCTACGAGCAGTACTTC
NA,NA,TRBJ1-6,TRBV19,CASSIEGASSPLHF,TGTGCCAGTAGTATAGAAGGGGCCAGTTCACCCCTCCACTTT
NA,NA,TRBJ1-2,TRBV7-2,CASSLGSNGYTF,TGTGCCAGCAGCTTAGGGAGTAATGGCTACACCTTC
TRBD1,NA,TRBJ1-6,TRBV7-6,CASSLEEGGQGHSPLHF,TGTGCCAGCAGCTTAGAGGAGGGCGGACAGGGACATTCACCCCTCCACTTT
NA,NA,TRBJ1-4,TRBV5-1,CASSLVGGGATNEKLFF,NA
TRBD1,NA,TRBJ1-3,TRBV18,CASSPWTGQNTIYF,TGTGCCAGCTCACCATGGACAGGACAAAACACCATATATTTT
NA,NA,TRBJ1-2,TRBV7-9,CASSFDLGRGDYGYTF,TGTGCCAGCAGTTTCGACCTGGGACGGGGGGACTATGGCTACACCTTC
TRBD1,NA,TRBJ1-2,TRBV10-3,CAISVQGQSYGYTF,TGTGCCATCAGTGTACAGGGACAGAGCTATGGCTACACCTTC
NA,NA,TRBJ2-5,TRBV5-6,CASSFRETQYF,TGTGCCAGCAGCTTTAGAGAGACCCAGTACTTC
TRBD2,NA,TRBJ2-1,TRBV6-1,CAGGGREYNEQFF,TGTGCCGGCGGGGGGCGGGAGTACAATGAGCAGTTCTTC
NA,NA,TRBJ1-4,TRBV18,CASSRDLQGMMGEKLFF,TGTGCCAGCTCGCGAGACCTCCAGGGAATGATGGGTGAAAAACTGTTTTTT
TRBD1,NA,TRBJ1-1,TRBV5-1,CASSLTGGAGEAFF,TGCGCCAGCAGCTTGACAGGGGGCGCGGGTGAAGCTTTCTTT
TRBD2,NA,TRBJ2-7,TRBV7-2,CASSLKTSGESSYEQYF,TGTGCCAGCAGCTTAAAAACTAGCGGGGAAAGCTCCTACGAGCAGTACTTC
NA,once,TRBJ2-2,TRBV30,CAFPRRAGELFF,TGTGCCTTCCCCAGGCGGGCCGGGGAGCTGTTTTTT
NA,few,TRBJ2-7,TRBV5-1,CASSLGGNYEQYF,TGCGCCAGCAGCTTGGGCGGAAACTACGAGCAGTACTTC
TRBD2,few,TRBJ2-7,TRBV7-9,CASSSTSGRSYEQYF,TGTGCCAGCAGCTCGACTAGCGGGCGCTCCTACGAGCAGTACTTC
NA,NA,TRBJ2-1,TRBV5-6,CASSSLVSISFF,TGTGCCAGCAGCTCGCTAGTTTCAATCTCGTTCTTC